Following are 20 T cell receptor beta chains from one sample sequenced in a study of shared clonotypes between healthy human individuals. The table came from immunoSEQ multiplex PCR; TCRdb's copy has only in-frame clones and leaves some out. The repertoire has roughly 330,000 clones, over 65% of them found once; the top ten carry 10% to 13%. The sequencing input was memory CD4+ T cells sorted from blood. The subset denotes: CD45RA-negative fraction. The receptors shown here come from a man aged 25 to 40 in good health.

The chain couples TRBV5-1 to TRBJ2-5; 15 bases match TRBD2. CDR3 size: 17 residues. Germline trimming cut 4 bases from V and 4 bases from J; bases unmatched to any gene: 8. The germline CDR1 and CDR2 sequences are SGHRS and YFSETQ. Written as DNA, the CDR3 is TGCGCCAGCAGCCTCGGACTAGCGGGAGGGCAGGTAGAGACCCAGTACTTC. This codes for CASSLGLAGGQVETQYF.

The genes are TRBV7-9 and TRBJ1-2, with D possibly TRBD1 on 5 matching bases. This CDR3 is 13 amino acids long. The germline V gene has CDR1 SEHNR and CDR2 FQNEAQ (reference sequence). Trimming removed 0 bases at V and 13 bases at J, with 15 bases between. Here the CDR3 reads CASSLAGAVGGTF. The CDR3 nucleotides are TGTGCCAGCAGCTTAGCAGGGGCCGTAGGAGGCACCTTC. Variable domain in full (rest from reference TRBV7-9 and TRBJ1-2): DTGVSQNPRHKITKRGQNVTFRCDPISEHNRLYWYRQTLGQGPEFLTYFQNEAQLEKSRLLSDRFSAERPKGSFSTLEIQRTEQGDSAMYLCASSLAGAVGGTFGSGTRLTVV.

This clone was recorded many times. The CDR3: CASSSPGQGEGEQYF. As DNA, the CDR3 is TGTGCCAGCTCATCTCCGGGACAGGGGGAGGGCGAGCAGTACTTC. J is TRBJ2-7 and V is TRBV18, with 11 bases matching TRBD1. Germline V CDR1 and CDR2: KGHSH, LQKENI. The CDR3 covers 15 residues. V shed 5 bases, J shed 6 bases, and the junction held 9 bases outside the gene matches.

The chain uses TRBV14 and TRBJ2-2; D gene ambiguous. The CDR3 loop spans 15 amino acids. Germline loops: CDR1 SGHDN, CDR2 FVKESK. Deletions cut 1 base from V and 5 bases from J, with 11 bases between. The DNA of the CDR3 is TGTGCCAGCAGCCAAGTAGTAGGAGAAACCGGGGAGCTGTTTTTT. Translating gives CASSQVVGETGELFF.

Only a few counts were recorded for this clone. For the CDR3, the DNA is TGTGCCAGCAGCTTAGAGGGAGTCAAAAACATTCAGTACTTC. It is translated as CASSLEGVKNIQYF. This chain links TRBV7-9 with TRBJ2-4; maybe TRBD2 (5 bases). This CDR3 is 14 amino acids long. V lost 1 base and J 3 bases, leaving 7 bases between the germline ends. Germline loops: CDR1 SEHNR, CDR2 FQNEAQ (reference sequence).

The V call is TRBV7-8, the J call TRBJ2-3; D is undetermined. The CDR3 runs to 16 residues. Germline CDR1 and CDR2: SGHVS and FQNEAQ. With 2 bases removed from V and 2 bases from J, the gap between germline ends came to 14 bases. The CDR3 bases are TGTGCCAGCAGCTTAATTGTTGGGGTATTCACAGATACGCAGTATTTT. It yields the protein CASSLIVGVFTDTQYF.

The rearrangement joins TRBV5-1 to TRBJ1-1; the D gene is possibly TRBD1 (5 bases). CDR3 size: 17 residues. CDR1 is SGHRS, CDR2 YFSETQ, per germline. V gave up 0 bases and J gave up 2 bases, with 17 bases separating them. The CDR3 here is CASSLVSGLDPNTEAFF. The CDR3 DNA follows: TGCGCCAGCAGCTTGGTATCAGGGTTGGACCCAAACACTGAAGCTTTCTTT. The full variable domain, its missing parts supplied by reference TRBV5-1 and TRBJ1-1, is KAGVTQTPRYLIKTRGQQVTLSCSPISGHRSVSWYQQTPGQGLQFLFEYFSETQRNKGNFPGRFSGRQFSNSRSEMNVSTLELGDSALYLCASSLVSGLDPNTEAFFGQGTRLTVV.

The gene calls are TRBV20-1 and TRBJ2-1; the D is unclear. The CDR3 sequence is 11 residues long. Germline V CDR1 and CDR2: DFQATT, SNEGSKA (reference sequence). The CDR3, as DNA: TGCAGCCGTACAAAAGGGAATGAGCAGTTCTTC. Translation gives CSRTKGNEQFF.

Details on this clone: A much more abundant neighbour one base away suggests this may be a read error. The chain couples TRBV11-2 to TRBJ2-7, with D perhaps TRBD2 (5 bases). CDR1 is SGHAT, CDR2 FQNNGV, per germline. This CDR3 comprises 15 residues. V shed 1 base and J shed 0 bases, with 10 bases lying between them. The CDR3 region is CASSLVVRASYEQYF. The CDR3 DNA sequence: TGTGCCAGCAGCTTAGTAGTGCGGGCCTCCTACGAGCAGTACTTC.

Concerning this clone: This sample includes further DNA sequences coding for the same CDR3. The chain combines TRBV11-2 with TRBJ1-5; D might be TRBD1 (6 bases). Trimming pared 1 base from V and 2 bases from J, leaving 9 bases between. The CDR3 consists of 15 residues. Germline CDR1 and CDR2: SGHAT and FQNNGV. CDR3 loop: CASSLGGQGNQPQHF. The CDR3 DNA reads as TGTGCCAGCAGCTTAGGGGGACAAGGCAATCAGCCCCAGCATTTT.

J is TRBJ2-7 and V is TRBV2; D is uncertain. CDR1 is SNHLY, CDR2 FYNNEI, per germline. Trimming shortened V by 8 bases and J by 8 bases, and 16 bases separated the two germline ends. The CDR3 is made up of 12 amino acids. CDR3 in DNA: TGTGCCAGCCGGACCGGATTCTTGCAGCAGTACTTC. It is translated as CASRTGFLQQYF.

The CDR3 is CASSEPGLGTDTQYF. Written as DNA, the CDR3 is TGTGCCAGCAGCGAGCCGGGACTAGGCACAGATACGCAGTATTTT. The J gene is TRBJ2-3, the V gene TRBV7-3; 8 bases match TRBD2. V lost 5 bases and J lost 1; bases outside the gene matches: 5. The CDR3 runs 15 residues. CDR1 is SGHTA, CDR2 FQGTGA, per germline.

This clone appeared a few times. V gene TRBV5-5 combines with J gene TRBJ2-7; 8 bases align to TRBD1. V lost 5 bases and J lost 3; bases outside the gene matches: 10. Germline values: CDR1 SGHKS, CDR2 YYEKEE (reference sequence). The CDR3 consists of 15 residues. The CDR3 DNA reads as TGTGCCAGCAGTGAAACCGGGACAGGAGTCTACGAGCAGTACTTC. It yields the protein CASSETGTGVYEQYF.

The chain uses TRBV27 and TRBJ2-7; weak D call: TRBD1 (7 bases). CDR3 length: 14 residues. With 3 bases removed from V and 3 bases from J, the gap between germline ends came to 12 bases. Looked up from germline, CDR1 is MNHEY and CDR2 is SMNVEV (reference sequence). The CDR3 nucleotides read TGTGCCAGCAGTTTCGGGGGACAGCACTACGAGCAGTACTTC. It specifies CASSFGGQHYEQYF.

The CDR3 DNA reads TGTGCCAGCAAACGGGAGGGCCATGTCGGGGAGCTGTTTTTT. Translated, it gives CASKREGHVGELFF. The genes are TRBV6-1 and TRBJ2-2; TRBD2 agrees at 8 bases. Germline trimming cut 7 bases from V and 7 bases from J; bases unmatched to any gene: 8. The CDR3 spans 14 residues. The germline V gene encodes CDR1 MNHNS and CDR2 SASEGT.

The rearrangement uses TRBV11-3 and TRBJ2-3; tentative D call: TRBD2 (6 bases). V was shortened by 4 bases and J by 2 bases, with 16 bases between the two germline ends. The length of the CDR3 is 16 residues. Germline CDR1 SGHNT, CDR2 YENEEA. The CDR3 here is CASSSGEGKITDTQYF. In DNA, the CDR3 is TGTGCCAGCAGCTCGGGGGAAGGGAAGATCACAGATACGCAGTATTTT. The full variable domain, with the rest looked up from reference TRBV11-3 and TRBJ2-3, is EAGVVQSPRYKIIEKKQPVAFWCNPISGHNTLYWYLQNLGQGPELLIRYENEEAVDDSQLPKDRFSAERLKGVDSTLKIQPAELGDSAVYLCASSSGEGKITDTQYFGPGTRLTVL.

The CDR3 is CASSYGTRGMGTQYF. The CDR3 nucleotides are TGTGCCAGCAGTTACGGGACTAGAGGGATGGGGACCCAGTACTTC. This chain links TRBV6-6 with TRBJ2-5; 8 nucleotides match TRBD2. The CDR3 consists of 15 residues. V lost 2 bases, J lost 7 bases, and 9 bases stayed unmatched. The germline CDR1 and CDR2 sequences are MNHNY and SVGAGI (reference sequence).

The chain has TRBV2 and TRBJ2-1; possibly TRBD2 for D (5 bases). The V end was cut by 6 bases, the J end by 2 bases, with 14 bases between. This CDR3 has 15 residues. The V gene's germline CDR1 is SNHLY and CDR2 FYNNEI. This CDR3 reads CASSQAVRTYNEQFF. In DNA form, the CDR3 reads TGTGCCAGCAGCCAAGCGGTCCGCACCTACAATGAGCAGTTCTTC.

The chain carries TRBV7-2 and TRBJ2-5; D remains ambiguous. The assigned J gene may be wrong: the sequence end matches TRBJ2-7 better. This CDR3 is built from 14 residues. Looked up from germline, CDR1 is SGHTA and CDR2 is FQGNSA. The CDR3 loop is CASSPMWTGYEQYF. CDR3 sequence (DNA): TGTGCCAGCAGCCCGATGTGGACGGGCTACGAGCAGTACTTC.

The chain combines TRBV27 with TRBJ1-2; D call uncertain. The germline CDR1 and CDR2 sequences are MNHEY and SMNVEV (reference sequence). CDR3 size: 13 residues. The V gene lost 3 bases and the J gene lost 3 bases, with 8 bases spanning the gap. As DNA, the CDR3 is TGTGCCAGCAGTTTGAACAGAGACTATGGCTACACCTTC. This codes for CASSLNRDYGYTF.